These T cell receptor beta chains were read from a single sample in a study of PD-L1 blockade in urothelial cancer. Assay used: immunoSEQ multiplex PCR; TCRdb lists only in-frame clones, some missing. This table holds around 100,000 clones, over 75% found once. The sample in question was PBMCs, obtained around atezolizumab (anti-PD-L1) treatment. The receptors originated from a man aged 60-69 years with urothelial cancer. The CDR3 runs from the conserved cysteine through the conserved F or W. A D gene is named only where the DNA matches it firmly. Size is stated for part of the rows, as once, few or many counts, or as a class when the clone is expanded.

j_call	clone_size	d_call	v_call	cdr3_nt	cdr3_aa
TRBJ1-6	few	-	TRBV5-5	TGTGCCAGCAGCTTGGTTCCAGGGTCGGATTCACCCCTCCACTTT	CASSLVPGSDSPLHF
TRBJ2-1	-	TRBD2	TRBV27	TGTGCCAGCAGTCCTCCGCTCGCGGGAGGTTACAATGAGCAGTTCTTC	CASSPPLAGGYNEQFF
TRBJ1-1	-	-	TRBV9	TGTGCCAGCAGCGCATCAGGGAGGGGGAACACTGAAGCTTTCTTT	CASSASGRGNTEAFF
TRBJ1-4	-	TRBD1	TRBV30	TGTGCCGGAAGACAGGGCAGAAATGAAAAACTGTTTTTT	CAGRQGRNEKLFF
TRBJ2-7	once	-	TRBV27	TGTGCCACCGCCGGGGAACCGCAATTGGGCGAGCAGTACTTC	CATAGEPQLGEQYF
TRBJ2-1	-	TRBD2	TRBV6-6	TGTGCCAGCAGTTACCGGGGGGTTGGTTGGCAGTTCTTC	CASSYRGVGWQFF
TRBJ2-7	-	-	TRBV7-9	TGTGCCAGCAGCTTGTCCGGGTCTTACGAGCAGTACTTC	CASSLSGSYEQYF
TRBJ1-2	-	TRBD1	TRBV6-5	TGTGCCAGCACCCGACAGGGGATTAATGGCTACACCTTC	CASTRQGINGYTF
TRBJ2-2	-	-	TRBV12-2	TGTGCAAGTCGTTACAATAGGGGATTCGGGGAGCTGTTTTTT	CASRYNRGFGELFF
TRBJ2-1	-	TRBD2	TRBV25-1	TGTGCCAGCACGGCGGGAGTCTACAATGAGCAGTTCTTC	CASTAGVYNEQFF
TRBJ2-7	-	TRBD1	TRBV4-2	TGTGCCAGCAGTTCCGGGACAGGGGGTTACGAGCAGTACTTC	CASSSGTGGYEQYF
TRBJ1-1	few	-	TRBV29-1	TGCAGCGTTTCAAGGGGATATCCTGAAGCTTTCTTT	CSVSRGYPEAFF
TRBJ1-6	-	-	TRBV9	TGTGCCAGCAGTGCTACCAGGGGTTTGGTGGCCTCACCCCTCCACTTT	CASSATRGLVASPLHF
TRBJ1-2	-	-	TRBV7-6	TGTGCCAGCAGCTGGACAAAGGACTATGGCTACACCTTC	CASSWTKDYGYTF
TRBJ2-7	once	TRBD1	TRBV7-2	TGTGCCAGCAGCCAAAACAGGGGACCCTACGAGCAGTACTTC	CASSQNRGPYEQYF
TRBJ1-2	-	-	TRBV27	TGTGCCAGCAGTCAAGCCTCGGAGGGCGGGTATGGCTACACCTTC	CASSQASEGGYGYTF
TRBJ2-1	-	TRBD2	TRBV5-6	TGTGCCAGCAGTTTGGGGACTAGCGTCCCCTACAATGAGCAGTTCTTC	CASSLGTSVPYNEQFF
TRBJ2-3	-	TRBD1	TRBV7-9	TGTGCCAGCAGCACCGGGACAGGGGGAACAGATACGCAGTATTTT	CASSTGTGGTDTQYF
TRBJ2-3	-	TRBD2	TRBV4-3	TGCGCCAGCAGCACCACTAGCGGGGGGGCCTGGGATACGCAGTATTTT	CASSTTSGGAWDTQYF
TRBJ1-5	-	-	TRBV4-1	TGCGCCAGCAGCCCTATCCTGGACAGAGAAAGTCAGCCCCAGCATTTT	CASSPILDRESQPQHF
TRBJ2-5	-	-	TRBV5-4	TGTGCCAGCAGCGGGGGGGGCGGGGAGACCCAGTACTTC	CASSGGGGETQYF
TRBJ1-1	-	-	TRBV4-1	TGCGCCAGCAGCCAAGTTCGGGAGGGGCGAGCTTTCTTT	CASSQVREGRAFF
TRBJ1-5	-	-	TRBV6-1	TGTGCCAGCAGGACTAATCAGCCCCAGCATTTT	CASRTNQPQHF
TRBJ1-2	-	TRBD1	TRBV28	TGTGCCTGCGGGACAGGGGACTATGGCTACACCTTC	CACGTGDYGYTF
TRBJ2-5	-	TRBD1	TRBV6-1	TGTGCCAGCAGTGAAGGTGGGGACAGGGAGACCCAGTACTTC	CASSEGGDRETQYF
TRBJ1-5	few	TRBD1	TRBV5-6	TGTGCCAGCAGCTTGGGGACAGGGGCCAATCAGCCCCAGCATTTT	CASSLGTGANQPQHF
TRBJ1-5	once	-	TRBV5-8	TGTGCCAGCAGCCCCCTCGGGACAATCGGGCAGCCCCAGCATTTT	CASSPLGTIGQPQHF
TRBJ2-7	once	TRBD2	TRBV28	TGTGCCAGCAGTTTATTGGTAGCGGGAGCCTACGAGCAGTACTTC	CASSLLVAGAYEQYF
TRBJ2-3	-	TRBD2	TRBV5-1	TGCGCCAGCAGCCCGACTAGCGGGAGCGTCACAGATACGCAGTATTTT	CASSPTSGSVTDTQYF
TRBJ1-3	-	-	TRBV2	TGTGCCAGCAGTGAAGCGCGGGCATTCCCTGGAAACACCATATATTTT	CASSEARAFPGNTIYF
TRBJ2-7	-	-	TRBV4-1	TGCGCCAGCAGCCAAGATCCACCTAGCTCCGGGACACGAGGCTACGAGCAGTACTTC	CASSQDPPSSGTRGYEQYF
TRBJ1-5	-	-	TRBV25-1	TGTGCCAGCAGTGAATATTTTTCGGATCAGCCCCAGCATTTT	CASSEYFSDQPQHF
TRBJ2-2	-	TRBD1	TRBV6-6	TGTGCCACTCGAACGACAGGGCGGGACACCGGGGAGCTGTTTTTT	CATRTTGRDTGELFF
TRBJ2-5	-	TRBD2	TRBV9	TGTGCCAGCAGCACACAGGCGGGAGGAGTAGGAGAGACCCAGTACTTC	CASSTQAGGVGETQYF
TRBJ1-2	-	-	TRBV2	TGTGCCAGCAGTTCCCCCGGGACATCCGACTATCCTATATTATCCTATGGCTACACCTTC	CASSSPGTSDYPILSYGYTF
TRBJ2-1	-	TRBD2	TRBV7-3	TGTGCCAGCAGCCAAGCGGGGGATGTCTACAATGAGCAGTTCTTC	CASSQAGDVYNEQFF
TRBJ2-3	-	TRBD2	TRBV5-1	TGCGCCAGCAGCTCTTTAGCGGGAGGCACAGATACGCAGTATTTT	CASSSLAGGTDTQYF
TRBJ2-2	-	TRBD1	TRBV29-1	TGCAGCTTTGGACAGGGGTGGACCGGGGAGCTGTTTTTT	CSFGQGWTGELFF
TRBJ2-7	-	-	TRBV5-4	TGTGCCAGCAGCCCGCCCGGGACAAGGACCTACGAGCAGTACTTC	CASSPPGTRTYEQYF
TRBJ2-7	-	TRBD2	TRBV5-1	TGCGCCAGCAGCTTTTCCAATCTGCAGGGAGGGTGGTACGAGCAGTACTTC	CASSFSNLQGGWYEQYF
TRBJ2-7	once	TRBD1	TRBV5-1	TGCGCCAGCAGCTTGACAGGGGATTATAACGAGCAGTACTTC	CASSLTGDYNEQYF
TRBJ2-5	-	TRBD1	TRBV4-2	TGTGCCAGCAGCCAAGATTGGGCAGGGGGCGTAAAGACCCAGTACTTC	CASSQDWAGGVKTQYF
TRBJ1-3	-	-	TRBV4-1	TGCGCCAGCAGCCTGCAGGGAAACACCATATATTTT	CASSLQGNTIYF
TRBJ2-2	-	-	TRBV12-5	TGTGCTAGTGGTAGGGTTTGGGAGGACACCGGGGAGCTGTTTTTT	CASGRVWEDTGELFF
TRBJ1-1	-	TRBD1	TRBV11-1	TGTGCCAGCAGCTTAAGGACAGGCTCCGTGAACACTGAAGCTTTCTTT	CASSLRTGSVNTEAFF
TRBJ2-5	-	TRBD2	TRBV5-4	TGTGCCAGCAGCCCGGGACTAGCGGGAGGAAAGACCCAGTACTTC	CASSPGLAGGKTQYF
TRBJ2-5	-	TRBD1	TRBV7-2	TGTGCCAGCAGCTCAACAGGGGTACAAGAGACCCAGTACTTC	CASSSTGVQETQYF
TRBJ2-1	once	TRBD1	TRBV28	TGTGCCAGCAGTTCGACAGGGGACGCTGGGCAGTTCTTC	CASSSTGDAGQFF
TRBJ2-3	-	TRBD2	TRBV5-1	TGCGCCAGCAGCTTGGTAACTAGCGGTGATACGCAGTATTTT	CASSLVTSGDTQYF
TRBJ1-5	-	-	TRBV7-8	TGTGCCAGCAGCCATAACGAAGGAGTAGCCCAGCATTTT	CASSHNEGVAQHF
TRBJ2-1	-	TRBD2	TRBV2	TGTGCCAGCAGCGCTAGCGGGGGGGCACTGGTCAATGAGCAGTTCTTC	CASSASGGALVNEQFF
TRBJ1-1	-	TRBD1	TRBV28	TGTGCCAGCAGTAGTACAGGGGCGGCAGGCCCGGGCGCTGAAGCTTTCTTT	CASSSTGAAGPGAEAFF
TRBJ2-1	-	TRBD2	TRBV12-5	TGTGCTAGTGGGCTTAGCGGGAGGGGGGAGCAGTTCTTC	CASGLSGRGEQFF
TRBJ1-1	-	-	TRBV7-2	TGTGCCAGCAGTGATTTCCGGGGGAAGGATACTGAAGCTTTCTTT	CASSDFRGKDTEAFF
TRBJ1-4	-	TRBD1	TRBV29-1	TGCAGCGTTGGAGACGGGACAGGGGGGCATGAAAAACTGTTTTTT	CSVGDGTGGHEKLFF
TRBJ2-3	-	-	TRBV5-6	TGTGCCAGCAGCCTGACAGATACGCAGTATTTT	CASSLTDTQYF
TRBJ2-2	-	-	TRBV7-7	TGTGCCAGCAGCCACCAACAGAACACCGGGGAGCTGTTTTTT	CASSHQQNTGELFF
TRBJ1-2	-	TRBD1	TRBV5-4	TGTGCCAGCAGCGAAGGGACAGCGTACCCCGACTATGGCTACACCTTC	CASSEGTAYPDYGYTF
TRBJ1-2	-	TRBD1	TRBV4-3	TGCGCCAGCAGCCAAGATTACAGACAGGGGGCTATGGGTGGCTACACCTTC	CASSQDYRQGAMGGYTF
TRBJ1-4	-	-	TRBV5-1	TGCGCCACCTCCCCGGCAGGCGGGGAAAAACTGTTTTTT	CATSPAGGEKLFF